This T cell receptor (beta chain) came from a study of blood T cell repertoires in COVID-19. The table came from immunoSEQ multiplex PCR; TCRdb's copy has only in-frame clones and leaves some out. The sample lists roughly 200,000 clones, 80% to 90% seen once, with about 4.1% in the top ten. Donors were grouped by their self-reported clinical history. This clone was counted once. The CDR3 extends over 13 amino acids. V lost 3 bases, J lost 2 bases, and 7 bases lay in between. The germline V gene has CDR1 SGHTA and CDR2 FQGTGA. The TCR comes from a woman aged 40 to 50 with acute COVID-19. This chain uses TRBV7-3 with TRBJ1-2; D unclear. Sequencing was performed on PBMCs or T cells enriched from blood (not recorded which). The CDR3 spells CASSLGRNYGYTF. CDR3 sequence (DNA): TGTGCCAGCAGCTTGGGCCGGAACTATGGCTACACCTTC. The entire variable domain, with the rest obtained from reference TRBV7-3 and TRBJ1-2, is as follows: GAGVSQTPSNKVTEKGKYVELRCDPISGHTALYWYRQSLGQGPEFLIYFQGTGAADDSGLPNDRFFAVRPEGSVSTLKIQRTERGDSAVYLCASSLGRNYGYTFGSGTRLTVV.